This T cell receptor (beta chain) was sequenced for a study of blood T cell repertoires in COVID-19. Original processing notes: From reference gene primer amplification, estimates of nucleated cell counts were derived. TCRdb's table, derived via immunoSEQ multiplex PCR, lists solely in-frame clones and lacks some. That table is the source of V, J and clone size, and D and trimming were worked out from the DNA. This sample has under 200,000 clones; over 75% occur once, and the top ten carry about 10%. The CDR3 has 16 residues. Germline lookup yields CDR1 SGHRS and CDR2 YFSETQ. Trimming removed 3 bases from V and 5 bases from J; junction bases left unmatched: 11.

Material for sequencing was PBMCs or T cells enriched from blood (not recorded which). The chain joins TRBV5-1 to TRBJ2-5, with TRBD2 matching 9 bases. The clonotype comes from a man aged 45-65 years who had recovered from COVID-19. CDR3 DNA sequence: TGCGCCAGCAGCTGGGGTAGCGGGAGAATGGCGGAGACCCAGTACTTC. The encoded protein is CASSWGSGRMAETQYF.